This is a list of T cell receptor beta chains from one sample in a study of blood T cells in healthy people across ages. One entry per CDR3 protein results from TCRdb running MiXCR on the 5' RACE reads. In the table there are 710,000 or so distinct CDR3 sequences, about a fifth of which are singletons. The sequencing input was blood. Receptors were obtained from a man aged 65 to 79 in good health. CDR3s include the opening cysteine and the closing phenylalanine or tryptophan. Fields, in order: V gene, J gene, clone size, D gene, CDR3 protein, CDR3 DNA. The D gene is left open where the match is weak. Clone size, where shown, is once, few, many, or a class for clones that have expanded.

v_gene: TRBV12-3/TRBV12-4
j_gene: TRBJ2-7
abundance: NA
d_gene: NA
CDR3aa: CASSLNRMHSYEQYF
CDR3nt: TGTGCCAGCAGTTTAAACAGGATGCACTCCTACGAGCAGTACTTC

v_gene: TRBV6-1
j_gene: TRBJ2-1
abundance: few
d_gene: TRBD2
CDR3aa: CASPMGGLANNEQFF
CDR3nt: TGTGCCAGCCCGATGGGGGGACTAGCAAACAATGAGCAGTTCTTC

v_gene: TRBV11-2
j_gene: TRBJ2-3
abundance: NA
d_gene: TRBD2
CDR3aa: CATSPPAGFKNTQYF
CDR3nt: TGTGCCACCTCCCCCCCAGCGGGATTTAAAAATACGCAGTATTTT

v_gene: TRBV18
j_gene: TRBJ2-3
abundance: few
d_gene: TRBD2
CDR3aa: CASSSLAGVAADTQYF
CDR3nt: TGTGCCAGCTCGTCCCTAGCGGGAGTAGCCGCAGATACGCAGTATTTT

v_gene: TRBV20-1
j_gene: TRBJ1-6
abundance: few
d_gene: NA
CDR3aa: CSARDPRTPSYNSPLHF
CDR3nt: TGCAGTGCTAGAGATCCCCGGACGCCCTCCTATAATTCACCCCTCCACTTT

v_gene: TRBV7-9
j_gene: TRBJ1-3
abundance: NA
d_gene: NA
CDR3aa: CASSPPSQGNTIYF
CDR3nt: TGTGCCAGCAGCCCCCCCTCTCAGGGGAACACCATATATTTT

v_gene: TRBV20-1
j_gene: TRBJ1-2
abundance: NA
d_gene: TRBD1
CDR3aa: CSARGTGSDYTF
CDR3nt: TGCAGTGCTCGTGGGACAGGGAGTGACTACACCTTC

v_gene: TRBV19
j_gene: TRBJ1-3
abundance: NA
d_gene: TRBD1
CDR3aa: CASSIGGRGKGNTIYF
CDR3nt: TGTGCCAGTAGTATTGGAGGCAGGGGGAAGGGAAACACCATATATTTT

v_gene: TRBV5-1
j_gene: TRBJ1-4
abundance: many
d_gene: TRBD1
CDR3aa: CASSLRGTGQEKLFF
CDR3nt: TGCGCCAGCAGCTTGCGCGGGACAGGTCAGGAAAAACTGTTTTTT

v_gene: TRBV29-1
j_gene: TRBJ2-1
abundance: NA
d_gene: TRBD2
CDR3aa: CSVEDQGLAGYNEQFF
CDR3nt: TGCAGCGTTGAAGATCAGGGACTAGCGGGGTACAATGAGCAGTTCTTC

v_gene: TRBV29-1
j_gene: TRBJ1-5
abundance: NA
d_gene: TRBD1
CDR3aa: CSVGETGRPQHF
CDR3nt: TGCAGCGTTGGGGAGACAGGGCGGCCCCAGCATTTT

v_gene: TRBV14
j_gene: TRBJ1-3
abundance: NA
d_gene: NA
CDR3aa: CASSQELLGAGNTIYF
CDR3nt: TGTGCCAGCAGCCAAGAACTGCTGGGGGCTGGAAACACCATATATTTT

v_gene: TRBV29-1
j_gene: TRBJ2-5
abundance: NA
d_gene: TRBD1
CDR3aa: CSVLDRLYQETQYF
CDR3nt: TGCAGCGTGCTGGACAGGCTCTATCAAGAGACCCAGTACTTC

v_gene: TRBV14
j_gene: TRBJ2-4
abundance: NA
d_gene: NA
CDR3aa: CASSQVAGLGKNIQYF
CDR3nt: TGTGCCAGCAGCCAAGTTGCGGGACTGGGCAAAAACATTCAGTACTTC

v_gene: TRBV29-1
j_gene: TRBJ2-3
abundance: few
d_gene: NA
CDR3aa: CGVGPEGGSTDTQCF
CDR3nt: TGCGGCGTTGGACCGGAGGGGGGTAGCACAGATACGCAGTGTTTT

v_gene: TRBV12-3/TRBV12-4
j_gene: TRBJ2-3
abundance: NA
d_gene: TRBD1
CDR3aa: CASSRSVETGGASEGTDTEYF
CDR3nt: TGTGCCAGCAGTCGAAGCGTCGAAACAGGGGGTGCTAGCGAGGGCACAGATACGGAGTATTTT

v_gene: TRBV5-1
j_gene: TRBJ1-2
abundance: few
d_gene: TRBD1
CDR3aa: CASSVGTGDPYGYTF
CDR3nt: TGCGCCAGCAGCGTCGGGACAGGGGACCCCTATGGCTACACCTTC

v_gene: TRBV5-1
j_gene: TRBJ2-2
abundance: NA
d_gene: TRBD1
CDR3aa: CASSLLPGQSTGELFF
CDR3nt: TGCGCCAGCAGCTTGCTTCCGGGACAGTCAACCGGGGAGCTGTTTTTT

v_gene: TRBV13
j_gene: TRBJ2-5
abundance: NA
d_gene: TRBD2
CDR3aa: CASSLSGLAGGETQYF
CDR3nt: TGTGCCAGCAGCTTATCTGGACTAGCGGGCGGAGAGACCCAGTACTTC

v_gene: TRBV7-9
j_gene: TRBJ2-2
abundance: many
d_gene: NA
CDR3aa: CASSPGRGTGELFF
CDR3nt: TGTGCCAGCAGCCCCGGTCGGGGTACCGGGGAGCTGTTTTTT

v_gene: TRBV25-1
j_gene: TRBJ1-4
abundance: few
d_gene: NA
CDR3aa: CASSESSGSFNEKLFF
CDR3nt: TGTGCCAGCAGTGAATCTTCTGGCTCCTTCAATGAAAAACTGTTTTTT

v_gene: TRBV2
j_gene: TRBJ1-2
abundance: NA
d_gene: TRBD1
CDR3aa: CASKPDRVYGYTF
CDR3nt: TGTGCCAGCAAACCCGACAGGGTTTATGGCTACACCTTC

v_gene: TRBV5-1
j_gene: TRBJ1-2
abundance: NA
d_gene: TRBD1
CDR3aa: CASSYTGEDGYTF
CDR3nt: TGCGCCAGCAGTTATACAGGGGAGGATGGCTACACCTTC

v_gene: TRBV5-1
j_gene: TRBJ1-4
abundance: NA
d_gene: NA
CDR3aa: CASSNGGGTNEKLFF
CDR3nt: TGCGCCAGCAGCAATGGTGGCGGAACTAATGAAAAACTGTTTTTT

v_gene: TRBV6-5
j_gene: TRBJ1-1
abundance: NA
d_gene: TRBD1
CDR3aa: CASRGSGTAHRGAFF
CDR3nt: TGTGCCAGCAGGGGGTCCGGGACAGCCCACCGTGGAGCTTTCTTT

v_gene: TRBV5-1
j_gene: TRBJ2-3
abundance: many
d_gene: NA
CDR3aa: CASSLDRPSTDTQYF
CDR3nt: TGCGCCAGCAGCTTGGATCGGCCTAGCACAGATACGCAGTATTTT

v_gene: TRBV7-6
j_gene: TRBJ2-1
abundance: NA
d_gene: TRBD1
CDR3aa: CASSPHRGRNEQFF
CDR3nt: TGTGCCAGCAGCCCGCACAGGGGGCGGAATGAGCAGTTCTTC

v_gene: TRBV20-1
j_gene: TRBJ1-5
abundance: NA
d_gene: NA
CDR3aa: CSAGQTRLAQHF
CDR3nt: TGCAGTGCCGGACAAACCCGTTTAGCCCAGCATTTT

v_gene: TRBV28
j_gene: TRBJ1-3
abundance: few
d_gene: NA
CDR3aa: CASSPGGPGNTIYF
CDR3nt: TGTGCCAGCAGTCCCGGAGGTCCTGGAAACACCATATATTTT

v_gene: TRBV20-1
j_gene: TRBJ2-3
abundance: NA
d_gene: TRBD1
CDR3aa: CSARDLLGTGGTDTQYF
CDR3nt: TGCAGTGCTAGAGATCTATTAGGGACAGGAGGAACAGATACGCAGTATTTT

v_gene: TRBV7-8
j_gene: TRBJ2-5
abundance: few
d_gene: TRBD1
CDR3aa: CASSLAYQGAGETQYF
CDR3nt: TGTGCCAGCAGCTTAGCGTACCAGGGGGCAGGGGAGACCCAGTACTTC

v_gene: TRBV7-2
j_gene: TRBJ2-7
abundance: NA
d_gene: NA
CDR3aa: CASSLVEGLYEQYF
CDR3nt: TGTGCCAGCAGCTTAGTGGAAGGACTATACGAGCAGTACTTC

v_gene: TRBV12-3/TRBV12-4
j_gene: TRBJ1-6
abundance: NA
d_gene: NA
CDR3aa: CASSTARRGSPLHF
CDR3nt: TGTGCCAGCAGTACCGCCCGCCGAGGTTCACCCCTCCACTTT

v_gene: TRBV4-3
j_gene: TRBJ1-1
abundance: NA
d_gene: NA
CDR3aa: CASSQDPSSNTEAFF
CDR3nt: TGCGCCAGCAGCCAAGATCCCAGTTCGAACACTGAAGCTTTCTTT

v_gene: TRBV20-1
j_gene: TRBJ2-5
abundance: many
d_gene: TRBD2
CDR3aa: CSAPPGLGLETQYF
CDR3nt: TGCAGTGCCCCGCCGGGACTAGGGTTAGAGACCCAGTACTTC

v_gene: TRBV11-2
j_gene: TRBJ2-7
abundance: NA
d_gene: NA
CDR3aa: CASSLKSLEQYF
CDR3nt: TGTGCCAGCAGCCTCAAGAGTCTCGAGCAGTACTTC

v_gene: TRBV5-5
j_gene: TRBJ2-7
abundance: NA
d_gene: NA
CDR3aa: CASSFHADSYEQYF
CDR3nt: TGTGCCAGCAGCTTTCACGCGGACTCCTACGAGCAGTACTTC

v_gene: TRBV6-7
j_gene: TRBJ2-5
abundance: few
d_gene: NA
CDR3aa: CASSYHLGRETQYF
CDR3nt: TGTGCCAGCAGTTACCACCTGGGCAGGGAGACCCAGTACTTC

v_gene: TRBV11-2
j_gene: TRBJ1-4
abundance: many
d_gene: TRBD1
CDR3aa: CASSLVGGGLSEKLFF
CDR3nt: TGTGCCAGCAGCTTAGTAGGAGGGGGCTTGAGTGAAAAACTGTTTTTT

v_gene: TRBV20-1
j_gene: TRBJ2-5
abundance: NA
d_gene: NA
CDR3aa: CSASHRGPQETQYF
CDR3nt: TGCAGTGCCTCACACCGGGGTCCTCAAGAGACCCAGTACTTC

v_gene: TRBV14
j_gene: TRBJ2-3
abundance: NA
d_gene: NA
CDR3aa: CASSRKRDTQYF
CDR3nt: TGTGCCAGCAGCCGCAAGCGAGATACGCAGTATTTT

v_gene: TRBV7-8
j_gene: TRBJ2-1
abundance: NA
d_gene: NA
CDR3aa: CASHLGGSYNEQFF
CDR3nt: TGTGCCAGCCATTTGGGGGGCTCCTACAATGAGCAGTTCTTC

v_gene: TRBV27
j_gene: TRBJ1-5
abundance: few
d_gene: NA
CDR3aa: CASTLDGGNQPQHF
CDR3nt: TGTGCCAGCACGCTGGACGGAGGCAATCAGCCCCAGCATTTT